The 2 T cell receptor beta chains reported below all come from one sample, sequenced in a study of radiation and T cells in renal cell carcinoma. Time point defined: blood 4 weeks post-SBRT, at nephrectomy. This sample's treatment: 15 Gy SBRT to primary tumor, nephrectomy 4 weeks later. Here immunoSEQ multiplex PCR was the method, and the copy in TCRdb shows in-frame clones only, minus some. Counted here are about 170,000 clones, 88% occurring once; the ten biggest clones make up roughly 12%. This specimen was blood, taken from a patient whose treatment included radiotherapy and nephrectomy. The source of these receptors is a woman between 50 and 59 years old with renal cell carcinoma.

Comments on this clone: The same CDR3 also results from other DNA sequences found in this sample. The chain combines TRBV30 with TRBJ1-3; D is ambiguous. CDR3 size: 15 residues. Germline V gene sequence: CDR1 GTSNPN, CDR2 SVGIG (reference sequence). Trimming cost V 2 bases and J 3 bases, with 14 bases left between them. The CDR3 nucleotides read TGTGCCTGGAGTCAGTATGGGGATTATGGAAACACCATATATTTT. Protein: CAWSQYGDYGNTIYF.

This chain joins TRBV29-1 and TRBJ2-1; possibly TRBD1 for D (6 bases). The CDR3 consists of 13 residues. The germline V gene encodes CDR1 SQVTM and CDR2 ANQGSEA. V shed 4 bases and J shed 4 bases, with 11 bases lying between them. CDR3 sequence: CSVGRDTYNEQFF. CDR3 nucleotide sequence: TGCAGCGTTGGCCGGGACACATACAATGAGCAGTTCTTC.